A few counts support the clone carrying this T cell receptor beta chain. Its antigen is unidentified. This sample was included in a study of T-cell reconstitution after alpha-beta-depleted transplantation in children. Points from the study as a whole: Newly made T cells mostly supplied T-cell counts and diversity one year after transplant. The study reportedly traced alpha-beta T cells about two months after transplant to several hundred expanded graft clones.

Unique molecular identifiers featured in how the TCRbeta library was prepared. TCRdb passed the PCR reads through MiXCR, listing each CDR3 protein once. The table lists over 90,000 distinct CDR3 sequences, roughly 7.1% of them singletons. With 2 bases removed from V and 4 bases from J, the gap between germline ends came to 13 bases. The CDR3 contains 14 residues. Germline V gene data show CDR1 as SGDLS and CDR2 as YYNGEE. The chain links TRBV9 to TRBJ2-7; D gene ambiguous. The sequence was obtained from a boy aged 2-15 years with acute lymphoblastic leukemia, due to receive a stem cell transplant. Sequenced material: PBMCs, taken before TCRalphabeta/CD19-depleted stem cell transplant. The DNA of the CDR3 is TGTGCCAGCAGCGTTGCAGAGGAAACGTACGAGCAGTACTTC. Its translation is CASSVAEETYEQYF.